Shown below are 10 T cell receptor beta chains from a single sample sequenced in a study of cytomegalovirus exposure and HLA in healthy donors. The PCR ran on 60 Vbeta and 13 Jbeta primers. Sequencing used immunoSEQ multiplex PCR; TCRdb keeps in-frame clones, though not all of them. The sample lists 85,000 to 130,000 clones; around 80% were seen once. The sequenced sample consisted of PBMCs. These receptor sequences come from a woman aged 40 to 50 in good health and CMV-seronegative.

The chain uses TRBV4-1 and TRBJ2-7; tentatively, D is TRBD1 (6 bases). The CDR3 totals 15 residues. Trimming shortened V by 0 bases and J by 4 bases, and 13 bases separated the two germline ends. Germline V gives CDR1 MGHRA, CDR2 YSYEKL. The chain's CDR3 is CASSQEPGQEYEQYF. In DNA, the CDR3 is TGCGCCAGCAGCCAAGAACCGGGACAAGAATACGAGCAGTACTTC.

This rearrangement joins TRBV9 to TRBJ1-2; tentatively, D is TRBD1 (5 bases). The CDR3 has 16 residues. The ends were cut back, 0 bases at V and 4 bases at J, with 16 bases in the middle. Germline CDR1 reads SGDLS; CDR2 reads YYNGEE. CDR3 region: CASSVEVTLRGYGYTF. Here the CDR3 DNA reads TGTGCCAGCAGCGTAGAGGTCACCCTTAGGGGCTATGGCTACACCTTC.

This chain joins TRBV28 and TRBJ2-3; D is perhaps TRBD1 (6 bases). The CDR3 runs 18 residues. Germline V gene lookup returns CDR1 MDHEN and CDR2 SYDVKM. V was trimmed by 4 bases and J by 2 bases, leaving 22 bases between them. CDR3 sequence reads: CASSSLLGREGDTDTQYF. DNA of the CDR3: TGTGCCAGCAGTTCTCTCTTGGGGAGAGAGGGGGACACAGATACGCAGTATTTT.

This clone was seen a single time. The J gene is TRBJ2-3, the V gene TRBV28; TRBD1 is a possible D gene (5 bases). Trimming cost V 8 bases and J 0 bases, with 15 bases left between them. The CDR3 extends over 15 amino acids. The germline gives CDR1 MDHEN, CDR2 SYDVKM. The CDR3 nucleotides are TGTGCCAGCCGTCTGGTCACAGGAAGCACAGATACGCAGTATTTT. Translated, it gives CASRLVTGSTDTQYF.

V usage is TRBV6-1 and J usage is TRBJ1-5; D ambiguous. The CDR3 extends over 15 amino acids. V lost 2 bases and J lost 3, with 11 bases in between. Germline CDR1 and CDR2: MNHNS and SASEGT. The CDR3 nucleotides read TGTGCCAGCAGTGAATTCAGTAACCTCAATCAGCCCCAGCATTTT. Its protein is CASSEFSNLNQPQHF.

Notes on this clone: The junction and the germline gene differ at one end; a read error may be behind it. This CDR3 is also generated by other DNA sequences in the sample. The V and J genes are TRBV19 and TRBJ1-1, with TRBD1 as a possible D gene (5 bases). The germline V gene has CDR1 LNHDA and CDR2 SQIVND (reference sequence). The CDR3 spans 14 residues. CDR3 DNA sequence: TGTGCCAGTGGTGCGGGACGGAGGAACACTGAAGCCTTCTTT. It is translated as CASGAGRRNTEAFF.

The rearrangement uses TRBV5-4 and TRBJ2-3; 8 positions match TRBD2. J was trimmed by 6 bases and V by 3 bases; bases with no gene match: 9. This CDR3 is 15 amino acids long. Per the germline V gene, CDR1 is SGHNT and CDR2 is YYREEE (reference sequence). CDR3 DNA: TGTGCCAGCAGCTCGAGGACTAGCCGTAGGGATACGCAGTATTTT. Protein: CASSSRTSRRDTQYF.

This chain connects TRBV27 to TRBJ1-5, with D perhaps matching TRBD1 (6 bases). There are 15 residues in the CDR3. CDR1 is MNHEY and CDR2 is SMNVEV in the germline V gene (reference sequence). With 4 bases removed from V and 0 bases from J, the gap between germline ends came to 10 bases. The CDR3 protein is CASSSRQDSNQPQHF. The CDR3, as DNA: TGTGCCAGCAGTTCCAGACAGGATAGCAATCAGCCCCAGCATTTT.

J is TRBJ2-7 and V is TRBV4-1; the match to TRBD1 covers 7 bases. V dropped 1 base and J dropped 1; count of bases not matched to a gene: 1. Germline lookup yields CDR1 MGHRA and CDR2 YSYEKL. This CDR3 spans 14 amino acids. In nucleotides, the CDR3 is TGCGCCAGCAGCCAAGGGGACAGATCCTACGAGCAGTACTTC. Encoded protein: CASSQGDRSYEQYF.

The genes are TRBV10-2 and TRBJ2-2; TRBD2 might be the D (5 bases). Germline lookup yields CDR1 WSHSY and CDR2 SAAADI. V was trimmed by 6 bases and J by 6 bases, leaving 14 bases between them. CDR3 length: 14 residues. The CDR3 region is CASRSPGIPGELFF. In DNA form, the CDR3 reads TGCGCCAGCAGGTCTCCGGGAATCCCCGGGGAGCTGTTTTTT.